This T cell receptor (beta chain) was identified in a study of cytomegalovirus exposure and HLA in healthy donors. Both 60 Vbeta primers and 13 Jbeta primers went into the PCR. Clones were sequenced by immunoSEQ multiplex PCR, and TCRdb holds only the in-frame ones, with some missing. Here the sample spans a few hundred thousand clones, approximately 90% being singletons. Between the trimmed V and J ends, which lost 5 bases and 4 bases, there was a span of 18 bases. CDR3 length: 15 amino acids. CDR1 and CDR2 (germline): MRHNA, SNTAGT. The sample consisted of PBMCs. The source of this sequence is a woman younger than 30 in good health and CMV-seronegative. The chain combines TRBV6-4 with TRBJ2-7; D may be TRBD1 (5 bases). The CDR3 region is CASSPLVQGPYEQYF. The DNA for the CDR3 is TGTGCCAGCAGTCCTCTCGTGCAGGGCCCGTACGAGCAGTACTTC.